One and the same sample provided the 28 T cell receptor beta chains below, sequenced in a study of cytotoxic CD8 clonotypes in ibrutinib-treated CLL. The table came from immunoSEQ multiplex PCR; TCRdb's copy has only in-frame clones and leaves some out. In the table there are around 200,000 clones, more than 65% of which are singletons. The source was PBMCs, collected after 12 months of ibrutinib treatment. The source of these receptors is a human donor with chronic lymphocytic leukemia.

The DNA for the CDR3 is TGTGCCAGCAGTTTGCAACGGCTGTCCTCTGGAAACACCATATATTTT. As protein: CASSLQRLSSGNTIYF. The chain combines TRBV28 with TRBJ1-3; no clear D. This CDR3 contains 16 residues. CDR1 MDHEN and CDR2 SYDVKM come from the germline V gene. V shed 3 bases and J shed 0 bases, with 12 bases lying between them.

This clone was counted a few times. The V and J genes are TRBV6-5 and TRBJ2-7; D is unclear. Germline values: CDR1 MNHEY, CDR2 SVGAGI. The CDR3 is made up of 12 amino acids. Trimming removed 7 bases at V and 2 bases at J, with 9 bases between. CDR3 bases: TGTGCCAGCAACCACCCAACCTACGAGCAGTACTTC. Its protein is CASNHPTYEQYF.

This rearrangement joins TRBV11-2 to TRBJ2-1; D remains unclear. The V gene's germline CDR1 is SGHAT and CDR2 FQNNGV. V gave up 3 bases and J gave up 8 bases, with 14 bases separating them. The CDR3 consists of 14 residues. The CDR3 bases are TGTGCCAGCAGCTTCTCCCCCGTGTCCGATGAGCAGTTCTTC. This gives the protein CASSFSPVSDEQFF.

The chain joins TRBV19 to TRBJ2-1, with D perhaps TRBD2 (5 bases). The CDR3 is made up of 14 amino acids. V lost 6 bases, J lost 0 bases, and 9 bases lay in between. The germline CDR1 and CDR2 sequences are LNHDA and SQIVND (reference sequence). DNA of the CDR3: TGTGCCAGTAGGGGGAGAAGCTCCTACAATGAGCAGTTCTTC. Its translation: CASRGRSSYNEQFF.

The V and J genes are TRBV5-1 and TRBJ1-5; 8 nucleotides match TRBD1. Germline V lookup: CDR1 SGHRS, CDR2 YFSETQ. With 4 bases clipped from V and 1 base from J, the junction kept 4 bases outside the gene matches. CDR3 length equals 15 residues. The CDR3 region has the DNA TGCGCCAGCAGCGAAACAGGGGGGAGCAATCAGCCCCAGCATTTT. Protein sequence: CASSETGGSNQPQHF.

The CDR3 is CAGRAEAFF. The CDR3 nucleotides read TGTGCCGGACGTGCTGAAGCTTTCTTT. J is TRBJ1-1 and V is TRBV27; D unresolved. The CDR3 runs 9 residues. Trimming took off 11 bases at V and 6 bases at J, with 7 bases between the two ends. The germline V gene has CDR1 MNHEY and CDR2 SMNVEV (reference sequence).

This clone has just one count. This chain joins TRBV2 and TRBJ1-5; D possibly corresponds to TRBD1 (5 bases). V lost 3 bases and J lost 6, with 15 bases in between. This CDR3 is built from 15 residues. Germline CDR1 and CDR2: SNHLY and FYNNEI. In DNA form, the CDR3 reads TGTGCCAGCAGTGAGGCAGGGCGATCATTTCAGCCCCAGCATTTT. Protein sequence: CASSEAGRSFQPQHF.

The rearrangement uses TRBV25-1 and TRBJ1-4; D may be TRBD1 (6 bases). Trimming left V 1 base short and J 8 bases short, with 14 bases between. The CDR3 runs 15 residues. The germline CDR1 and CDR2 sequences are MGHDK and SYGVNS. This CDR3 reads CASSEFGGRREKLFF. The CDR3 nucleotides read TGTGCCAGCAGTGAATTTGGGGGGCGAAGGGAAAAACTGTTTTTT.

The V call is TRBV5-1, the J call TRBJ2-5; tentatively, D is TRBD2 (6 bases). Germline V gives CDR1 SGHRS, CDR2 YFSETQ. V shed 4 bases and J shed 1 base, with 11 bases lying between them. The CDR3 sequence is 14 residues long. In DNA, the CDR3 is TGCGCCAGCAGCCCGGGACTTCGCCAAGAGACCCAGTACTTC. This sequence encodes CASSPGLRQETQYF.

The chain carries TRBV27 and TRBJ1-1; TRBD1 aligns across 7 bases. J lost 1 base, V lost 6 bases, and 2 bases had no gene match. In germline, CDR1 is MNHEY, CDR2 SMNVEV (reference sequence). The CDR3 totals 13 residues. The DNA for the CDR3 is TGTGCCAGCAGGGACAGGACGAACACTGAAGCTTTCTTT. It codes for CASRDRTNTEAFF.

V gene TRBV9 combines with J gene TRBJ1-2; 7 nucleotides align to TRBD1. The CDR3 runs to 15 residues. V was clipped by 2 bases and J by 3 bases; unmatched bases: 7. The germline V gene has CDR1 SGDLS and CDR2 YYNGEE. Here the CDR3 DNA reads TGTGCCAGCAGCGTTCTCAGGGGGGACTACTATGGCTACACCTTC. Encoded protein: CASSVLRGDYYGYTF. Full variable domain (rest looked up from reference TRBV9 and TRBJ1-2): DSGVTQTPKHLITATGQRVTLRCSPRSGDLSVYWYQQSLDQGLQFLIQYYNGEERAKGNILERFSAQQFPDLHSELNLSSLELGDSALYFCASSVLRGDYYGYTFGSGTRLTVV.

The chain links TRBV9 to TRBJ1-6; unclear D gene. Per the germline V gene, CDR1 is SGDLS and CDR2 is YYNGEE. The CDR3 is made up of 13 amino acids. The ends were cut back, 0 bases at V and 12 bases at J, with 10 bases in the middle. The CDR3 DNA follows: TGTGCCAGCAGCGTAGTGGAAGCAGGACCCCTCCACTTT. Its translation: CASSVVEAGPLHF.

V usage is TRBV5-1 and J usage is TRBJ1-6, with 8 bases identical to TRBD1. The V and J ends lost 4 bases and 6 bases, in that order; junction bases with no gene match: 6. The germline V gene has CDR1 SGHRS and CDR2 YFSETQ. CDR3 length: 15 amino acids. CDR3 protein: CASSERTGPNSPLHF. CDR3 sequence (DNA): TGCGCCAGCAGCGAAAGGACAGGGCCTAATTCACCCCTCCACTTT.

V and J are TRBV30 and TRBJ2-2, with TRBD2 matching over 7 bases. J gave up 6 bases and V 2 bases, and 9 bases lay outside the gene matches. The CDR3 is made up of 15 amino acids. Germline loops: CDR1 GTSNPN, CDR2 SVGIG (reference sequence). CDR3 in amino acids: CAWSWGAGVPGELFF. The CDR3 DNA follows: TGTGCCTGGAGTTGGGGTGCGGGAGTGCCCGGGGAGCTGTTTTTT. Based on the CDR3 plus reference TRBV30 and TRBJ2-2, the full variable domain is SQTIHQWPATLVQPVGSPLSLECTVEGTSNPNLYWYRQAAGRGLQLLFYSVGIGQISSEVPQNLSASRPQDRQFILSSKKLLLSDSGFYLCAWSWGAGVPGELFFGEGSRLTVL.

CDR3 protein: CASSIIGGSTRNSPLHF. In nucleotides, the CDR3 is TGTGCCAGTAGTATAATTGGGGGGTCGACGAGGAATTCACCCCTCCACTTT. The chain has TRBV19 and TRBJ1-6; possible D gene TRBD1, 5 bases. Germline CDR1 and CDR2: LNHDA and SQIVND (reference sequence). This CDR3 has 17 amino acids. Trimming cost V 2 bases and J 7 bases, with 18 bases left between them.

The rearrangement links TRBV7-2 to TRBJ1-1; a weak D match, TRBD1 (5 bases). The CDR3 covers 16 residues. Trimming pared 3 bases from V and 5 bases from J, leaving 19 bases between. In germline, CDR1 is SGHTA, CDR2 FQGNSA. CDR3 in amino acids: CASSFGGAPRKTEAFF. The CDR3 DNA reads TGTGCCAGCAGCTTTGGCGGGGCGCCCCGAAAGACTGAAGCTTTCTTT.

This chain connects TRBV5-1 to TRBJ1-1, with D perhaps TRBD1 (5 bases). CDR1 is SGHRS and CDR2 is YFSETQ in the germline V gene. The CDR3 runs to 12 residues. Trimming removed 2 bases at V and 12 bases at J, with 14 bases between. CDR3 DNA sequence: TGCGCCAGCAGCTTTGACGGACACTCGCCTTTCTTT. Amino acids: CASSFDGHSPFF. Together with reference TRBV5-1 and TRBJ1-1, the CDR3 gives the full variable domain: KAGVTQTPRYLIKTRGQQVTLSCSPISGHRSVSWYQQTPGQGLQFLFEYFSETQRNKGNFPGRFSGRQFSNSRSEMNVSTLELGDSALYLCASSFDGHSPFFGQGTRLTVV.

The chain carries TRBV5-1 and TRBJ2-5; D possibly uses TRBD1 or TRBD2 (6 bases each). The CDR3 covers 14 residues. Trimming cost V 1 base and J 5 bases, with 12 bases left between them. Germline values: CDR1 SGHRS, CDR2 YFSETQ. The CDR3 bases are TGCGCCAGCAGCTTGTCGGGGGCGTCGGAGACCCAGTACTTC. Translation: CASSLSGASETQYF.

The CDR3 spells CASSATGVPSSYNEQFF. For the CDR3, the DNA is TGCGCCAGCAGCGCTACAGGGGTCCCGAGCTCCTACAATGAGCAGTTCTTC. This sequence joins TRBV4-3 and TRBJ2-1; TRBD1 aligns across 7 bases. The CDR3 contains 17 residues. Trimming removed 5 bases from V and 0 bases from J; junction bases left unmatched: 10. From germline, CDR1 is LGHNA and CDR2 YSLEER.

The chain is built from TRBV6-1 and TRBJ1-2, with D possibly TRBD1 on 5 matching bases. Germline V gene data show CDR1 as MNHNS and CDR2 as SASEGT. This CDR3 spans 13 amino acids. V shed 2 bases and J shed 2 bases, with 6 bases lying between them. The CDR3 region is CASSERQNYGYTF. As DNA, the CDR3 is TGTGCCAGCAGTGAACGACAGAACTATGGCTACACCTTC.

This chain joins TRBV6-1 and TRBJ2-7; D is uncertain. CDR3 length: 12 amino acids. Germline V gene data show CDR1 as MNHNS and CDR2 as SASEGT. The V and J ends lost 2 bases and 6 bases respectively, with 8 bases between them. The CDR3 is CASSEFSPEQYF. In nucleotides, the CDR3 is TGTGCCAGCAGTGAATTTTCTCCCGAGCAGTACTTC.

This clone was observed a handful of times. This chain connects TRBV7-3 to TRBJ2-4; 8 bases map to TRBD2. The CDR3 length is 15 residues. Trimming at V came to 5 bases and at J to 4 bases, leaving 7 bases not matched to a gene. From germline, CDR1 is SGHTA and CDR2 FQGTGA. DNA of the CDR3: TGTGCCAGCAGCCCGGGGGGGCCCGGAAAAAACATTCAGTACTTC. It is translated as CASSPGGPGKNIQYF.

The gene calls are TRBV5-1 and TRBJ2-2; D not certain. The CDR3 sequence is 13 residues long. Germline values: CDR1 SGHRS, CDR2 YFSETQ. V was cut by 0 bases and J by 5 bases, with 5 bases left in between. The CDR3 DNA reads as TGCGCCAGCAGCTTGGTCGGTACCGGGGAGCTGTTTTTT. This sequence encodes CASSLVGTGELFF.

V and J are TRBV2 and TRBJ2-5, with TRBD1 identical over 10 bases. The DNA end favors TRBJ2-7, so the J call may be wrong. The germline V gene has CDR1 SNHLY and CDR2 FYNNEI. The CDR3 has 14 amino acids. For the CDR3, the DNA is TGTGCCAGCAGACGACAGGGGGCGTCCTACGAGCAGTACTTC. Translating it yields CASRRQGASYEQYF.

Details on this clone: An end of the junction does not agree with germline; a read error may underlie this. Other DNA sequences from this sample encode an identical CDR3 as well. The chain uses TRBV6-1 and TRBJ2-7; possibly TRBD2 for D (6 bases). This CDR3 is built from 15 residues. The germline V gene has CDR1 MNHNS and CDR2 SASEGT. The CDR3 protein is CASSDRDGSSYEQYF. The CDR3 DNA follows: TGTGCCAGCAGTGACCGGGACGGGAGCTCCTATGAGCAGTACTTC.

This sequence joins TRBV6-5 and TRBJ1-2, with 8 nucleotides matching TRBD1. The J segment lost 6 bases and the V segment lost 2 bases, leaving 5 bases of the junction unmatched. The CDR3 covers 14 residues. CDR1 and CDR2 from the germline V gene are MNHEY and SVGAGI. CDR3: CASSYTGQGHGYTF. The CDR3 coding sequence is TGTGCCAGCAGTTACACAGGACAGGGCCATGGCTACACCTTC.

The V gene is TRBV4-2, the J gene TRBJ2-1; D is uncertain. Germline V lookup: CDR1 LGHNA, CDR2 YNFKEQ. CDR3 length: 16 residues. V dropped 5 bases and J dropped 0 bases, with 14 bases sitting between them. The CDR3: CASSALGASSYNEQFF. The CDR3 DNA reads TGTGCCAGCAGCGCCTTAGGAGCGAGCTCCTACAATGAGCAGTTCTTC.

In its sample, this clone was seen once. The chain couples TRBV6-1 to TRBJ2-7; no clear D. The CDR3 consists of 17 residues. The V gene lost 0 bases and the J gene lost 6 bases, with 21 bases spanning the gap. CDR1 is MNHNS and CDR2 is SASEGT in the germline V gene. The chain's CDR3 is CASSEALSGPRVSEQYF. The CDR3, as DNA: TGTGCCAGCAGTGAAGCGCTTTCCGGCCCAAGGGTATCCGAGCAGTACTTC.